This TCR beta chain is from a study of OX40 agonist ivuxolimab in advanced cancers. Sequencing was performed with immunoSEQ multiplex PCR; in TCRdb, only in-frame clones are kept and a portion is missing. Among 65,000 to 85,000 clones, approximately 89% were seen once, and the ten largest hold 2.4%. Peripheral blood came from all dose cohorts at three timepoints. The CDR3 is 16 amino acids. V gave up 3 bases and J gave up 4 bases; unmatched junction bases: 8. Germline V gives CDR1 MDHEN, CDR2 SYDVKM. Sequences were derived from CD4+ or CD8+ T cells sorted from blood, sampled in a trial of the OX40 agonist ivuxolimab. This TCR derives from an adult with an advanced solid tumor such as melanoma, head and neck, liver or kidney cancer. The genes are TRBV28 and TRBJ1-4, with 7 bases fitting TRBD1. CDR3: CASSFADRAYNEKLFF. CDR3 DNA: TGTGCCAGCAGTTTTGCCGACAGGGCCTATAATGAAAAACTGTTTTTT.